This T cell receptor (beta chain) was profiled in a study of T cells in localized non-small cell lung cancer. V trimming: 0 bases; J trimming: 0 bases; junction bases outside the gene matches: 3. CDR1 and CDR2 (germline): SGHNT, YENEEA. This CDR3 has 18 residues. The data were produced by immunoSEQ multiplex PCR, yet TCRdb's version contains in-frame clones alone and is incomplete. Among approximately 1,300 clones listed, 36% were seen once. The sequence was collected from a woman between 18 and 50 years old with stage I lung adenocarcinoma. Material: lung tumor tissue, obtained before any cancer treatment. V gene TRBV11-3 combines with J gene TRBJ2-1; 12 bases match TRBD2. The CDR3 sequence: CASSLDKTSGSSYNEQFF. The DNA for the CDR3 is TGTGCCAGCAGCTTAGACAAGACTAGCGGGAGCTCCTACAATGAGCAGTTCTTC.